The 12 T cell receptor beta chains below come from one sample, sequenced in a study of PD-1 blockade in classical Hodgkin lymphoma. Regarding time point: newly diagnosed, previously untreated cHL patient sample. The assay was immunoSEQ multiplex PCR, and TCRdb's table has in-frame clones only and misses some. Altogether over 60,000 clones are present, nearly 95% being singletons, with the ten largest covering roughly 2.7%. The source material was peripheral blood mononuclear cells (PBMCs). The source is a human donor with classical Hodgkin lymphoma.

This chain joins TRBV7-2 and TRBJ2-7, with 12 bases matching TRBD2. After removal of 2 bases from V and 2 bases from J, the junction contained 4 bases not matched to a gene. Germline-derived CDR1 and CDR2 are SGHTA and FQGNSA. This CDR3 is built from 16 residues. This CDR3 is CASSLTSGGLTYEQYF. In DNA, the CDR3 is TGTGCCAGCAGCTTAACTAGCGGGGGGCTCACCTACGAGCAGTACTTC.

V and J are TRBV6-1 and TRBJ1-1, with 7 bases lining up with TRBD1. Germline V gives CDR1 MNHNS, CDR2 SASEGT. Trimming at V came to 5 bases and at J to 3 bases, leaving 9 bases not matched to a gene. The CDR3 contains 15 residues. CDR3: CASSTTGRKDTEAFF. CDR3 sequence (DNA): TGTGCCAGCAGTACGACAGGGAGGAAGGACACTGAAGCTTTCTTT.

J is TRBJ1-4 and V is TRBV21-1. TRBV21-1 is assigned pseudogene status. This CDR3 contains 15 residues. In DNA form, the CDR3 reads TGTGCCAGCAGCAAAGCAGGGAGCTTTAATGAAAAACTGTTTTTT. As protein: CASSKAGSFNEKLFF.

The chain has TRBV5-1 and TRBJ2-2; maybe TRBD1 (5 bases). Germline V gene data show CDR1 as SGHRS and CDR2 as YFSETQ. V was trimmed by 4 bases and J by 4 bases, leaving 11 bases between them. The CDR3 has 14 amino acids. The CDR3 loop reads CASSPGQGTGELFF. Written as DNA, the CDR3 is TGCGCCAGCAGCCCTGGGCAGGGCACCGGGGAGCTGTTTTTT.

The gene calls are TRBV5-6 and TRBJ2-1; D perhaps matches TRBD1 (5 bases). Germline assignment: CDR1 SGHDT and CDR2 YYEEEE. V was clipped by 4 bases and J by 5 bases, with 7 bases between them. The CDR3 extends over 12 amino acids. DNA for the CDR3: TGTGCCAGCAGCGTACAGGACAATGAGCAGTTCTTC. Residues: CASSVQDNEQFF.

The J gene is TRBJ2-3, the V gene TRBV7-2, with D unclear. V was pared by 2 bases and J by 1 base, with 16 bases between. From germline, CDR1 is SGHTA and CDR2 FQGNSA. This CDR3 has 17 residues. CDR3 nucleotides: TGTGCCAGCAGCTTATTCGTTGCTTCCCTCGGCACAGATACGCAGTATTTT. It is translated as CASSLFVASLGTDTQYF. The whole variable domain, filled in from reference TRBV7-2 and TRBJ2-3, reads GAGVSQSPSNKVTEKGKDVELRCDPISGHTALYWYRQSLGQGLEFLIYFQGNSAPDKSGLPSDRFSAERTGGSVSTLTIQRTQQEDSAVYLCASSLFVASLGTDTQYFGPGTRLTVL.

This chain joins TRBV14 and TRBJ2-1; D gene ambiguous. This CDR3 region has 13 residues. Trimming took 1 base from V and 8 from J, leaving 9 bases between them. Germline CDR1 SGHDN, CDR2 FVKESK. The CDR3 region has the DNA TGTGCCAGCAGCCAAGGGTTTCTCGATGAGCAGTTCTTC. Protein product: CASSQGFLDEQFF.

The chain joins TRBV19 to TRBJ1-5, with a weak D call TRBD1 (5 bases). Trimming took 6 bases from V and 9 from J, leaving 15 bases between them. Germline V gene sequence: CDR1 LNHDA, CDR2 SQIVND (reference sequence). The CDR3 consists of 13 residues. CDR3 loop: CASSASSGGPQHF. The CDR3 region has the DNA TGTGCCAGTAGCGCATCCTCCGGGGGGCCCCAGCATTTT. Based on the CDR3 plus reference TRBV19 and TRBJ1-5, the full variable domain is DGGITQSPKYLFRKEGQNVTLSCEQNLNHDAMYWYRQDPGQGLRLIYYSQIVNDFQKGDIAEGYSVSREKKESFPLTVTSAQKNPTAFYLCASSASSGGPQHFGDGTRLSIL.

The genes are TRBV18 and TRBJ1-5; D perhaps matches TRBD1 (5 bases). CDR3 length equals 14 residues. CDR1 is KGHSH and CDR2 is LQKENI in the germline V gene. The V end was cut by 3 bases, the J end by 7 bases, with 13 bases between. The CDR3 loop reads CASSPVGQGQPQHF. The CDR3 DNA reads TGTGCCAGCTCACCTGTCGGGCAGGGACAGCCCCAGCATTTT. The variable domain in full, completed from reference TRBV18 and TRBJ1-5, reads NAGVMQNPRHLVRRRGQEARLRCSPMKGHSHVYWYRQLPEEGLKFMVYLQKENIIDESGMPKERFSAEFPKEGPSILRIQQVVRGDSAAYFCASSPVGQGQPQHFGDGTRLSIL.

V is TRBV7-9 and J is TRBJ2-5; 8 nucleotides line up with TRBD2. Trimming removed 2 bases from V and 3 bases from J; junction bases left unmatched: 8. The CDR3 has 16 amino acids. Per germline, CDR1 SEHNR and CDR2 FQNEAQ (reference sequence). This CDR3 reads CASSLTGLEAKETQYF. CDR3 coding DNA: TGTGCCAGCAGCTTAACGGGACTAGAGGCCAAAGAGACCCAGTACTTC.

The V call is TRBV7-2, the J call TRBJ2-4; D possibly matches TRBD1 or TRBD2 (5 bases each). CDR1 SGHTA and CDR2 FQGNSA come from the germline V gene. The germline V and J ends were trimmed by 1 base and 7 bases, with 8 bases remaining between them. CDR3 length: 13 residues. This CDR3 reads CASSLDRDNIQYF. The CDR3 region has the DNA TGTGCCAGCAGCTTAGATCGGGACAACATTCAGTACTTC.

This clone has just a few counts. The chain is built from TRBV10-1 and TRBJ1-1, with a tentative D call TRBD1 (6 bases). The CDR3 has 13 amino acids. With 9 bases removed from V and 7 bases from J, the gap between germline ends came to 18 bases. Germline CDR1 and CDR2: WNHNN and SYGVQD (reference sequence). The DNA for the CDR3 is TGCGCCAGGAGAACAACAGGGTGTATTGAAGCTTTCTTT. As protein: CARRTTGCIEAFF.